This entry concerns a single T cell receptor beta chain. This CDR3 spans 15 amino acids. Trimming took off 0 bases at V and 7 bases at J, with 18 bases between the two ends. Germline V CDR1 and CDR2: DFQATT, SNEGSKA (reference sequence). TCRdb ran MiXCR on the RT-PCR reads and lists one entry per CDR3 protein. The table shows more than 600,000 distinct CDR3 sequences, with 14% occurring only once. Input material: memory CD4+ T cells from blood. The sequence derives from a female donor in good health, serving as a healthy control. The rearrangement uses TRBV20-1 and TRBJ1-1; D is undetermined. The chain's CDR3 is CSARDRLGAVGEAFF. The CDR3 DNA follows: TGCAGTGCTAGAGATCGGCTGGGAGCGGTCGGTGAAGCTTTCTTT.